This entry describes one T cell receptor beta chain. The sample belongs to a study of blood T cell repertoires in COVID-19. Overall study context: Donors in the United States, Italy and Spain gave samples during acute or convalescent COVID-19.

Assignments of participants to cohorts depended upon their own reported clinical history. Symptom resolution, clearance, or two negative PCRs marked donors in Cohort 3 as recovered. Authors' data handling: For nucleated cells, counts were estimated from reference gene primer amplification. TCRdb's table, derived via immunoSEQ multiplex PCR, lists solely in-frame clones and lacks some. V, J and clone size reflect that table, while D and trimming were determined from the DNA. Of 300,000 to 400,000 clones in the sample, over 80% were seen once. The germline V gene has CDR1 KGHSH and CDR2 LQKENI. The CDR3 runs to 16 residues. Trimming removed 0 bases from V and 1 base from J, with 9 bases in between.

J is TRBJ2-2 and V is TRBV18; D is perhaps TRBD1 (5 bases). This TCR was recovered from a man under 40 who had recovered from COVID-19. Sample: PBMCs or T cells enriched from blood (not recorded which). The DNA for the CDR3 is TGTGCCAGCTCACCACCGACAGTGAGGAACACCGGGGAGCTGTTTTTT. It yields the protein CASSPPTVRNTGELFF. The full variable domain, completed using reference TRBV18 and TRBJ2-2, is NAGVMQNPRHLVRRRGQEARLRCSPMKGHSHVYWYRQLPEEGLKFMVYLQKENIIDESGMPKERFSAEFPKEGPSILRIQQVVRGDSAAYFCASSPPTVRNTGELFFGEGSRLTVL.